This T cell receptor beta chain was obtained from a study of Graves' ophthalmopathy and Graves' hyperthyroidism. This clonotype was counted only a few times. The germline CDR1 and CDR2 sequences are SEHNR and FQNEAQ (reference sequence). The CDR3 totals 17 residues. Trimming took 5 bases from V and 4 from J, leaving 23 bases between them. The study amplified TCR beta CDR3 regions using RNA transcripts. HTBI primers served in a first-round RT-PCR, which a second-round multiplex PCR followed. Via MiXCR, TCRdb re-called the multiplex PCR reads, giving one row per CDR3 protein. In the table there are around 670,000 distinct CDR3 sequences, roughly two fifths of which are singletons.

The sequence came from an adult man with Graves' ophthalmopathy. The rearrangement links TRBV7-9 to TRBJ1-1; tentative D call: TRBD1 (6 bases). The sample consisted of peripheral blood. CDR3 nucleotide sequence: TGTGCCAGCAGCCCTAGGGTACCGGGGGCGATAGGCACTGAAGCTTTCTTT. This encodes CASSPRVPGAIGTEAFF.